This is a list of T cell receptor beta chains from one sample in a study of CD8 T cells in Susac syndrome. TCRdb recomputed calls from the immunoSEQ multiplex PCR reads with MiXCR, one row per CDR3 protein. In the table there are some 160,000 distinct CDR3 sequences, roughly 94% of which are singletons. Sequenced material: CD4+ T cells from PBMCs. Receptors originate from a human donor with Susac syndrome. Both conserved end residues are part of each CDR3. A clone size is listed for some rows: how often the clone was seen (once, few, many), or a class if it is expanded.

v_call,j_call,clone_size,cdr3_aa
TRBV7-6,TRBJ2-3,once,CASSLAASNTDTQYF
TRBV13,TRBJ2-5,.,CASSLTRGGGHVGETQYF
TRBV3-1,TRBJ2-5,once,CASSPQGFKTETQYF
TRBV7-9,TRBJ2-1,.,CASSLKAGGFSSYNEQFF
TRBV7-7,TRBJ2-5,.,CASSLGSAGWGATQYF
TRBV4-1,TRBJ1-5,.,CASSQGEDNQPQHF
TRBV3-1,TRBJ2-7,.,CASRGAYEQYF
TRBV5-4,TRBJ1-2,.,CASGPTGDYGYTF
TRBV19,TRBJ1-5,once,CASSGPSYSNQPQHF
TRBV2,TRBJ2-7,.,CASLGQTYEQYF
TRBV13,TRBJ2-3,.,CASSLQRSADTQYF
TRBV20-1,TRBJ1-2,.,CSAVPGGGYGYTF
TRBV7-8,TRBJ1-6,.,CASSYKYNSPLHF
TRBV2,TRBJ2-7,.,CASGVASSEQYF
TRBV3-1,TRBJ2-5,.,CASSQRGRWETQYF
TRBV12-3/TRBV12-4,TRBJ1-5,once,CASSFDGRINQPQHF
TRBV3-1,TRBJ2-5,.,CASSQDLLAGGRETQYF
TRBV7-9,TRBJ2-3,.,CASSLGLRGIADTQYF
TRBV27,TRBJ1-3,.,CASTLGSPLQGSSGNTIYF
TRBV5-1,TRBJ1-2,.,CASSFQGGVDGYTF
TRBV4-2,TRBJ1-6,.,CASSQAGDSPLHF
TRBV14,TRBJ2-7,.,CASSRNRDGDEQYF
TRBV20-1,TRBJ2-5,.,CSARTSGGLAGGTQYF
TRBV12-3/TRBV12-4,TRBJ1-2,.,CASSPNRENYGYTF
TRBV4-2,TRBJ1-5,few,CASSHRDSNQPQHF
TRBV11-2,TRBJ2-4,.,CASRPIGSGVGAKNIQYF
TRBV25-1,TRBJ2-1,.,CASSEKGQGSNEQFF
TRBV20-1,TRBJ2-7,.,CSARDHASGDYEQYF
TRBV7-2,TRBJ1-2,.,CASSPGQSNYGYTF
TRBV4-2,TRBJ1-2,.,CASSQERDYGYTF
TRBV7-2,TRBJ2-7,.,CASSSGGQGYYEQYF
TRBV5-1,TRBJ2-7,.,CASMTGHEQYF
TRBV18,TRBJ2-7,few,CASSSQGREQYF
TRBV4-3,TRBJ2-3,.,CASSQKGSGYTTDTQYF
TRBV15,TRBJ2-5,.,CATSTPSAQETQYF
TRBV7-8,TRBJ2-5,.,CASSPSGGAAETQYF
TRBV4-1,TRBJ1-5,.,CASSRGQGDGQPQHF
TRBV2,TRBJ1-1,once,CASSEKMNARITEAFF
TRBV2,TRBJ2-2,.,CASLGQGNTGELFF
TRBV20-1,TRBJ2-1,.,CSAGSKRRGAASSYNEQFF
TRBV24-1,TRBJ2-1,once,CATSDSPGTAEQFF
TRBV5-6,TRBJ1-1,.,CASSKNPTWGAEAFF
TRBV20-1,TRBJ1-5,.,CSATRQGHDQPQHF
TRBV4-2,TRBJ1-2,.,CASNRDRGSYTF
TRBV6-1,TRBJ2-7,.,CASSSGQGARAYEQYF
TRBV3-1,TRBJ1-2,.,CASSQTGDNGYTF
TRBV24-1,TRBJ1-5,.,CATSDWQGTRENQPQHF
TRBV2,TRBJ2-7,once,CASSEVPPGQNF
TRBV18,TRBJ2-5,.,CASSPPVETQYF
TRBV7-8,TRBJ2-4,.,CASSSTVGLQYF
TRBV6-6,TRBJ2-7,.,CASSYPTGSGYEQYF
TRBV15,TRBJ1-4,.,CASKQVGEKLFF
TRBV30,TRBJ2-4,once,CASTGRVKNIQYF
TRBV11-1,TRBJ1-1,.,CASSSIDRLNTEAFF
TRBV2,TRBJ2-7,.,CASHPTGTYEQYF
TRBV7-3,TRBJ1-1,.,CASSLRGGTGLLNTEAFF
TRBV5-1,TRBJ1-5,.,CASSLHGTENQPQHF
TRBV4-2,TRBJ2-1,.,CASSPGLAGGLLF
TRBV5-1,TRBJ2-3,.,CASSYGQGGADTQYF